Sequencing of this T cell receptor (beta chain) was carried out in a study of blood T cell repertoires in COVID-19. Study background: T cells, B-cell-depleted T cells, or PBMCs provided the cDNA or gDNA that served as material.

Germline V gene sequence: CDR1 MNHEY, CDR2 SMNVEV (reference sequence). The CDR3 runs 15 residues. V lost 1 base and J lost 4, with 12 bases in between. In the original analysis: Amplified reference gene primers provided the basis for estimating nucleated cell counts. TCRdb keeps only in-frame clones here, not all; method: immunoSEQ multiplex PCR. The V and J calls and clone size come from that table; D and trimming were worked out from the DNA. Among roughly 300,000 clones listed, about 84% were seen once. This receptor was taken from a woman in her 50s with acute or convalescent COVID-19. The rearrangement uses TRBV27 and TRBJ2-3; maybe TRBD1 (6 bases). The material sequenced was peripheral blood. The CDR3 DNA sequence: TGTGCCAGCAGTTTATTAGGGGGAATCGCAGATACGCAGTATTTT. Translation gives CASSLLGGIADTQYF.